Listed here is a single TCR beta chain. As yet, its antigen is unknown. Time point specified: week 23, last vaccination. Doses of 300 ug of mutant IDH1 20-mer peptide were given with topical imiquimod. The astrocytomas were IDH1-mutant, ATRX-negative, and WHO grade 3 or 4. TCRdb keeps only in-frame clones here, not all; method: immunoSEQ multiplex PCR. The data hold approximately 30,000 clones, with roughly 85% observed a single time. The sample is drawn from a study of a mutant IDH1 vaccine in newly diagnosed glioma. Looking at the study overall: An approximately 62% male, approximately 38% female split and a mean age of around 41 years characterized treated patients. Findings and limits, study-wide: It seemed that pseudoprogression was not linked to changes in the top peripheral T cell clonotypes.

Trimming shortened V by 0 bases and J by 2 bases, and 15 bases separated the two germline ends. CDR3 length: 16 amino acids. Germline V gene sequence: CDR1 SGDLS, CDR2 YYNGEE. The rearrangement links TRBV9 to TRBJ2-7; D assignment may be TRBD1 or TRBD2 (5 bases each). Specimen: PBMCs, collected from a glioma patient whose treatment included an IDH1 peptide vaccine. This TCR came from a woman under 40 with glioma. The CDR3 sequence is CASSVAPGRKTYEQYF. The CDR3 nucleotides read TGTGCCAGCAGCGTAGCGCCGGGACGGAAGACCTACGAGCAGTACTTC.